This T cell receptor (beta chain) was sequenced for a study of early T cells in non-severe SARS-CoV-2 infection. Study-level background: Bulk RNA taken from unsorted whole blood was sequenced, leaving chains unpaired. Findings and caveats of the study: Database matching using VDJdb favored anti-spike CD8 responses, with private and CD4 specificities left missing.

This clonotype was observed at least ten times. Its antigen is as yet unknown. V was pared by 3 bases and J by 3 bases, with 5 bases of the junction left unmatched. This CDR3 has 14 residues. Germline V CDR1 and CDR2: SGDLS, YYNGEE. The TCR library protocol attached unique molecular identifiers to the individual cDNA molecules. TCRdb analysed the 5' RACE reads with MiXCR anew, one entry per CDR3 protein. The sample lists about 110,000 distinct CDR3 sequences; over 10% were seen once. The V call is TRBV9, the J call TRBJ1-2; 7 bases align to TRBD1. This material consisted of whole blood, taken at baseline. The TCR originated in an adult who was a healthcare worker with PCR-confirmed SARS-CoV-2 infection or an uninfected control (not recorded which). The CDR3 nucleotides read TGTGCCAGCAGCGCAGTGGGACAGTACTATGGCTACACCTTC. Translated, it gives CASSAVGQYYGYTF.